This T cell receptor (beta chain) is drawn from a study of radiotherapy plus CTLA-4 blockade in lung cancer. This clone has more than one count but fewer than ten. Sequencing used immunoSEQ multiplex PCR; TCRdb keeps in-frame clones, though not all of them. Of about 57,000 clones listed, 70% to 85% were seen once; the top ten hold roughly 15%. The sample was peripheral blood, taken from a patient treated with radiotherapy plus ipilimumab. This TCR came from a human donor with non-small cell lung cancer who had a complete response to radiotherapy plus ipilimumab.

This chain's CDR3 is CAWSPTVNTEAFF. CDR3 nucleotides: TGTGCCTGGAGTCCAACAGTGAACACTGAAGCTTTCTTT. The chain links TRBV30 to TRBJ1-1; D is unresolved. Germline loops: CDR1 GTSNPN, CDR2 SVGIG (reference sequence). The V end was cut by 2 bases, the J end by 0 bases, with 7 bases between. The CDR3 contains 13 residues.